These 16 T cell receptor beta chains originate from one sample sequenced in a study of T cell responses to AZD1222 COVID-19 vaccine. Repertoires were generated with immunoSEQ multiplex PCR, while TCRdb's copy carries only in-frame clones and drops some. Here the sample spans 150,000 to 200,000 clones, more than 85% being singletons. This sample comprised peripheral blood, obtained on day 0 of AZD1222 vaccination. These receptors were taken from an adult in good health.

The chain links TRBV28 to TRBJ1-1; no clear D gene. This CDR3 has 14 residues. Trimming removed 7 bases at V and 4 bases at J, with 16 bases between. In germline, CDR1 is MDHEN, CDR2 SYDVKM. CDR3 loop: CASTTMVQVTEAFF. The CDR3 nucleotides read TGTGCCAGCACCACCATGGTCCAGGTCACTGAAGCTTTCTTT.

The chain links TRBV2 to TRBJ1-2; TRBD1 might be the D (5 bases). Germline lookup yields CDR1 SNHLY and CDR2 FYNNEI. This CDR3 has 17 amino acids. Trimming shortened V by 8 bases and J by 6 bases, and 28 bases separated the two germline ends. Here the CDR3 reads CASLGPIRGKPIDGYTF. CDR3 nucleotide sequence: TGTGCCAGCCTGGGACCCATACGGGGAAAACCCATTGATGGCTACACCTTC.

The V call is TRBV2, the J call TRBJ1-2, with D hard to call. V gave up 0 bases and J gave up 2 bases, with 10 bases separating them. The CDR3 spans 15 residues. CDR1 and CDR2 from the germline V gene are SNHLY and FYNNEI. CDR3 loop: CASSEARGKNYGYTF. CDR3 nucleotides: TGTGCCAGCAGTGAAGCGCGGGGAAAGAACTATGGCTACACCTTC.

This chain connects TRBV3-1 (or the pseudogene TRBV3-2) to TRBJ2-7; no clear D gene. This CDR3 has 13 amino acids. The germline CDR1 and CDR2 sequences are LGHDT and YNNKEL (reference sequence). Deletions cut 2 bases from V and 0 bases from J, with 5 bases between. CDR3 nucleotide sequence: TGTGCCAGCAGCCAATTCACCTCCTACGAGCAGTACTTC. Its protein product is CASSQFTSYEQYF.

The V and J genes are TRBV9 and TRBJ1-1, with a weak D call TRBD1 (5 bases). V dropped 5 bases and J dropped 0 bases, with 11 bases sitting between them. The length of the CDR3 is 14 residues. Looked up from germline, CDR1 is SGDLS and CDR2 is YYNGEE. The DNA for the CDR3 is TGTGCCAGCAGGTTCGGGGCCATGAACACTGAAGCTTTCTTT. Translating it yields CASRFGAMNTEAFF. Full variable domain (rest looked up from reference TRBV9 and TRBJ1-1): DSGVTQTPKHLITATGQRVTLRCSPRSGDLSVYWYQQSLDQGLQFLIQYYNGEERAKGNILERFSAQQFPDLHSELNLSSLELGDSALYFCASRFGAMNTEAFFGQGTRLTVV.

The genes are TRBV18 and TRBJ1-5, with TRBD1 as a possible D gene (5 bases). The ends were cut back, 6 bases at V and 3 bases at J, with 12 bases in the middle. The CDR3 totals 14 residues. Germline CDR1 is KGHSH and CDR2 is LQKENI. CDR3 coding DNA: TGTGCCAGCTCCGGGACCGAGCTCAATCAGCCCCAGCATTTT. Amino acid sequence: CASSGTELNQPQHF.

The J gene is TRBJ2-2, the V gene TRBV5-6; D gene unclear. CDR1 and CDR2 (germline): SGHDT, YYEEEE. This CDR3 is 16 amino acids long. V was cut by 2 bases and J by 4 bases, with 15 bases left in between. CDR3 sequence reads: CASSLVAPGPTGELFF. The CDR3 nucleotides are TGTGCCAGCAGCTTAGTAGCCCCCGGTCCCACCGGGGAGCTGTTTTTT.

The V and J genes are TRBV5-1 and TRBJ2-5; D remains unclear. Trimming left V 0 bases short and J 4 bases short, with 7 bases between. The CDR3 is 13 residues long. Germline CDR1 and CDR2: SGHRS and YFSETQ. DNA of the CDR3: TGCGCCAGCAGCTTGGGATTCGGAGAGACCCAGTACTTC. It translates to CASSLGFGETQYF.

This rearrangement joins TRBV15 to TRBJ2-7, with D maybe TRBD1 (5 bases). Germline loops: CDR1 LNHNV, CDR2 YYDKDF (reference sequence). There are 13 residues in the CDR3. V was pared by 2 bases and J by 3 bases, with 8 bases between. DNA of the CDR3: TGTGCCACCAGCAGAAATCAGGGCTACGAGCAGTACTTC. This codes for CATSRNQGYEQYF.

V is TRBV10-2 and J is TRBJ1-1, with D possibly matching TRBD1 (5 bases). The CDR3 runs to 14 residues. CDR1 and CDR2 (germline): WSHSY, SAAADI. V was cut by 9 bases and J by 0 bases, with 14 bases left in between. CDR3 in DNA: TGCGCCAGTACGCCGAGACAGATGAACACTGAAGCTTTCTTT. Translating gives CASTPRQMNTEAFF.

The rearrangement joins TRBV19 to TRBJ2-4, with D perhaps assigned TRBD1 or TRBD2 (6 bases each). Germline V gene data show CDR1 as LNHDA and CDR2 as SQIVND (reference sequence). The CDR3 is made up of 16 amino acids. V dropped 1 base and J dropped 0 bases, with 10 bases sitting between them. The CDR3 loop reads CASSIGGAKAKNIQYF. CDR3 sequence (DNA): TGTGCCAGTAGTATAGGGGGGGCCAAAGCCAAAAACATTCAGTACTTC.

The chain uses TRBV7-2 and TRBJ2-7; TRBD1 matches at 9 bases. CDR3 size: 15 residues. The germline V gene has CDR1 SGHTA and CDR2 FQGNSA. The trim removed 2 bases at V and 7 bases at J, leaving 9 bases unmatched. CDR3 DNA: TGTGCCAGCAGCTTAATAACAGGGGGCCACGGGGAGCAGTACTTC. This sequence encodes CASSLITGGHGEQYF.

The J gene is TRBJ1-2, the V gene TRBV12-3 or TRBV12-4, with TRBD1 as a possible D gene (6 bases). Trimming stripped 5 bases from V and 8 bases from J, with 15 bases between. The CDR3 consists of 13 residues. The chain's CDR3 is CASSVDEGGGYTF. The CDR3 bases are TGTGCCAGCAGTGTGGACGAGGGGGGAGGCTACACCTTC.

The CDR3 DNA sequence: TGTGCCAGCAGGGAGGCGGGGGACTACACAGATACGCAGTATTTT. Its translation: CASREAGDYTDTQYF. This chain links TRBV6-5 with TRBJ2-3; 7 bases line up with TRBD2. The V gene's germline CDR1 is MNHEY and CDR2 SVGAGI. Losses at the gene ends were 6 bases for V and 2 bases for J; bases not matched to a gene: 8. This CDR3 has 15 residues.

V and J are TRBV28 and TRBJ1-5; D gene unclear. V dropped 2 bases and J dropped 3 bases, with 11 bases sitting between them. Germline lookup yields CDR1 MDHEN and CDR2 SYDVKM. The CDR3 covers 15 residues. The CDR3 region has the DNA TGTGCCAGCAGTTTACTCCGATACCCCAATCAGCCCCAGCATTTT. Translated: CASSLLRYPNQPQHF.

The sample holds a few counts of this clone. The DNA for the CDR3 is TGTGCCAGCAGCCAAGATAGCCCCCTCTACGAGCAGTACTTC. Its protein product is CASSQDSPLYEQYF. The chain uses TRBV3-1 (or the pseudogene TRBV3-2) and TRBJ2-7; the D is unclear. Trimming left V 0 bases short and J 3 bases short, with 9 bases between. Germline loops: CDR1 LGHDT, CDR2 YNNKEL (reference sequence). The CDR3 is 14 residues long.